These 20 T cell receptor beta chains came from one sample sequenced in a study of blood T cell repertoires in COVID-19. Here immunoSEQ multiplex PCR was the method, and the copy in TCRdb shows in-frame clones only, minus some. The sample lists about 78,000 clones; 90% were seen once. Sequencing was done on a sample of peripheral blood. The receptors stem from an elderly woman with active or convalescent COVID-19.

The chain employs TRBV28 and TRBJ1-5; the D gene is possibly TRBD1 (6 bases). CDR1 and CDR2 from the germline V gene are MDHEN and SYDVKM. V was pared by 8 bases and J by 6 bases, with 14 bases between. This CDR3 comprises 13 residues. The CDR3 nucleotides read TGTGCCAGCGCAACAGGGACCCCTCAGCCCCAGCATTTT. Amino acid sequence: CASATGTPQPQHF. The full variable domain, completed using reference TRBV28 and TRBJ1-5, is DVKVTQSSRYLVKRTGEKVFLECVQDMDHENMFWYRQDPGLGLRLIYFSYDVKMKEKGDIPEGYSVSREKKERFSLILESASTNQTSMYLCASATGTPQPQHFGDGTRLSIL.

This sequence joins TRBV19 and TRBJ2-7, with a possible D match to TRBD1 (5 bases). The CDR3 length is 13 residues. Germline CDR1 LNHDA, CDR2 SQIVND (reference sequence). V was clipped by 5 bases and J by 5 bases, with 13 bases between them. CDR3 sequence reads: CASSPQGRDEQYF. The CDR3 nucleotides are TGTGCCAGTAGTCCCCAGGGCAGGGACGAGCAGTACTTC.

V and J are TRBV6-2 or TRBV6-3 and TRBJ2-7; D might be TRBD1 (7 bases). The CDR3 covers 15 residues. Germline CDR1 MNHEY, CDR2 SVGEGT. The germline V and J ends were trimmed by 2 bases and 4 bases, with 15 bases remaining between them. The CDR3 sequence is CASSYAGRGVYEQYF. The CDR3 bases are TGTGCCAGCAGTTACGCCGGCAGGGGGGTGTACGAGCAGTACTTC.

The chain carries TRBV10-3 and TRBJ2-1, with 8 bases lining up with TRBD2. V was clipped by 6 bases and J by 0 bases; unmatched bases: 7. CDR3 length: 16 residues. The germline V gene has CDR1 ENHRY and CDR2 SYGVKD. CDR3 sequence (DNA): TGTGCCATCAGCCAACAGCGGGGGAGCTCCTACAATGAGCAGTTCTTC. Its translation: CAISQQRGSSYNEQFF.

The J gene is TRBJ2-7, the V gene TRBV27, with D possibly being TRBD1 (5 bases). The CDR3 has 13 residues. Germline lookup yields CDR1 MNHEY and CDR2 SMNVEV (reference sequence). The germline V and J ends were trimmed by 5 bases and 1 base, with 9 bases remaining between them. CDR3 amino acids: CASSVDSSYEQYF. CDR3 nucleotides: TGTGCCAGCAGTGTAGACAGTTCCTACGAGCAGTACTTC.

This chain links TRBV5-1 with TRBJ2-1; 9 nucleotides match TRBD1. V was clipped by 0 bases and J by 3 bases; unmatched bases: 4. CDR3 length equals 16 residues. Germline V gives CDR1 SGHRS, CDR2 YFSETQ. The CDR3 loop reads CASSLGGQGIYNEQFF. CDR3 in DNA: TGCGCCAGCAGCTTGGGGGGACAGGGAATCTACAATGAGCAGTTCTTC.

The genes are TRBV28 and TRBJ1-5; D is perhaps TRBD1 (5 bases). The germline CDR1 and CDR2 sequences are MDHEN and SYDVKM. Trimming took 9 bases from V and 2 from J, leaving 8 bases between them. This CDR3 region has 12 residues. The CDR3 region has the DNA TGTGCCAGTGGAGGGGGCAATCAGCCCCAGCATTTT. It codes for CASGGGNQPQHF. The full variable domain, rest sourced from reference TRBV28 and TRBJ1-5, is DVKVTQSSRYLVKRTGEKVFLECVQDMDHENMFWYRQDPGLGLRLIYFSYDVKMKEKGDIPEGYSVSREKKERFSLILESASTNQTSMYLCASGGGNQPQHFGDGTRLSIL.

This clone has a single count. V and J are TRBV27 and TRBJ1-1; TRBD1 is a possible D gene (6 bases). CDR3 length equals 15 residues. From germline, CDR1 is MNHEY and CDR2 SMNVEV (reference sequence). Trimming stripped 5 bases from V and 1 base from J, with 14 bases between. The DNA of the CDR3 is TGTGCCAGCAGTAAACAGGGAATGGAGAACACTGAAGCTTTCTTT. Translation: CASSKQGMENTEAFF.

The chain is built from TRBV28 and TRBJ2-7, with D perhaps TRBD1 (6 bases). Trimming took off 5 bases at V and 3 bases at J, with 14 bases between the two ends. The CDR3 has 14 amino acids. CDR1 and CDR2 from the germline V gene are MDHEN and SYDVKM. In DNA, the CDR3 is TGTGCCAGCAGTGTCATTCGGGGACACTACGAGCAGTACTTC. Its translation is CASSVIRGHYEQYF.

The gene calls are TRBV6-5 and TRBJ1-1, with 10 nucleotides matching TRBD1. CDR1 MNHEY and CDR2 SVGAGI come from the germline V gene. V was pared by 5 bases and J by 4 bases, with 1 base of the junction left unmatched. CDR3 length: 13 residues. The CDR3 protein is CASSRTGGTEAFF. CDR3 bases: TGTGCCAGCAGTCGGACAGGGGGCACTGAAGCTTTCTTT.

CDR3 sequence reads: CASSYSADSTYEQYF. DNA of the CDR3: TGTGCCAGCAGTTACTCGGCGGACAGTACCTACGAGCAGTACTTC. The chain is built from TRBV6-5 and TRBJ2-7, with D perhaps TRBD1 (6 bases). V was pared by 0 bases and J by 2 bases, with 11 bases between. The CDR3 runs 15 residues. Germline V gene data show CDR1 as MNHEY and CDR2 as SVGAGI.

The CDR3 DNA follows: TGTGCCAGCAGCTTAGGTTCCGGGAATCACGTTACGCAGTATTTT. It specifies CASSLGSGNHVTQYF. This chain links TRBV13 with TRBJ2-3; a possible D gene is TRBD2 (5 bases). This CDR3 contains 15 residues. CDR1 PRHDT and CDR2 FYEKMQ come from the germline V gene (reference sequence). V lost 0 bases and J 8 bases, leaving 15 bases between the germline ends.

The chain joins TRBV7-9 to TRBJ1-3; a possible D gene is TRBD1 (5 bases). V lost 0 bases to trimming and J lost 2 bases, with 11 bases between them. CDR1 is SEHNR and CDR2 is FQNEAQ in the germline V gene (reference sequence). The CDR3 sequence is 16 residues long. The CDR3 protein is CASSLAREGAGNTIYF. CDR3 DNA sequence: TGTGCCAGCAGCTTAGCCAGGGAAGGCGCTGGAAACACCATATATTTT.

CDR3 region: CASSPPYGNTEAFF. CDR3 DNA: TGTGCCAGCTCACCACCGTACGGGAACACTGAAGCTTTCTTT. The chain recombines TRBV18 with TRBJ1-1; D ambiguous. This CDR3 spans 14 amino acids. V lost 0 bases and J lost 1, with 6 bases in between. Germline loops: CDR1 KGHSH, CDR2 LQKENI.

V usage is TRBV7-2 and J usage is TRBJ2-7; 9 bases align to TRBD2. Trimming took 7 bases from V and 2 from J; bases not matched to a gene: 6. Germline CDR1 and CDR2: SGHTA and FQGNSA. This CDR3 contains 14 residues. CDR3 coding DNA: TGTGCCAGCAAGCGGACTAGCGCGACCTACGAGCAGTACTTC. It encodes CASKRTSATYEQYF.

CDR3 DNA: TGCGCCAGCAGCATGGGACAGGGCGATGAGACCCAGTACTTC. Translated, it gives CASSMGQGDETQYF. This sequence joins TRBV5-1 and TRBJ2-5; 9 bases are a match to TRBD1. The germline V gene encodes CDR1 SGHRS and CDR2 YFSETQ. V lost 4 bases to trimming and J lost 5 bases; unmatched junction nucleotides: 6. The CDR3 contains 14 residues.

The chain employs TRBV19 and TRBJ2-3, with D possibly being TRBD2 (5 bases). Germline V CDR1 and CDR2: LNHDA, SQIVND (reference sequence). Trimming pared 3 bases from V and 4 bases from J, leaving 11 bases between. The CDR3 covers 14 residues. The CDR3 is CASSISPAADTQYF. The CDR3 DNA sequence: TGTGCCAGTAGTATTTCCCCAGCGGCAGATACGCAGTATTTT.

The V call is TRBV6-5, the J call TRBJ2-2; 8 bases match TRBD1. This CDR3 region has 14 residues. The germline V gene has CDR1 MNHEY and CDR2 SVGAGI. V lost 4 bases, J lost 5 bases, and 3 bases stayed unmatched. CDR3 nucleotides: TGTGCCAGCAGTTCAGGGGGCGAGACCGGGGAGCTGTTTTTT. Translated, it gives CASSSGGETGELFF.

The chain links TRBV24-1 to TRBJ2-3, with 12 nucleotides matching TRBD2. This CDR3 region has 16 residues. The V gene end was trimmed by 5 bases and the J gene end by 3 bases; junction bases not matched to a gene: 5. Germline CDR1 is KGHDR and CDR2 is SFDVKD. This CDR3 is CATSAASGRVTDTQYF. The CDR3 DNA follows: TGTGCCACCAGTGCGGCTAGCGGGAGGGTGACAGATACGCAGTATTTT.

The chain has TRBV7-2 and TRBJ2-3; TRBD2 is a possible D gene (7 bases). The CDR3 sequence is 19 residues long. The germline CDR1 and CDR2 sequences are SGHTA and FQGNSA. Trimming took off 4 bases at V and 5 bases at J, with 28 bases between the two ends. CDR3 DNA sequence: TGTGCCAGCAGCTCCTTTGTGGTTCGAGCGGGACATCCTGGAGATACGCAGTATTTT. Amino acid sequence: CASSSFVVRAGHPGDTQYF. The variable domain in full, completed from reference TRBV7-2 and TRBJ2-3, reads GAGVSQSPSNKVTEKGKDVELRCDPISGHTALYWYRQSLGQGLEFLIYFQGNSAPDKSGLPSDRFSAERTGGSVSTLTIQRTQQEDSAVYLCASSSFVVRAGHPGDTQYFGPGTRLTVL.